The 6 T cell receptor beta chains presented below share a single source sample, sequenced in a study of identical twins. TCRdb re-analysed the 5' RACE reads in MiXCR, keeping a single row per CDR3 protein. Of 1.5 million to 2 million distinct CDR3 sequences listed, roughly 35% were seen once; the top ten hold 0.25% to 0.3%. The sequenced sample consisted of cord blood. All receptors derive from a newborn girl in good health.

This clonotype showed up just a few times. The chain carries TRBV18 and TRBJ2-7, with no clear D. The germline V gene encodes CDR1 KGHSH and CDR2 LQKENI. Between the trimmed V and J ends, which lost 1 base and 6 bases, there was a span of 4 bases. This CDR3 spans 11 amino acids. CDR3 sequence (DNA): TGTGCCAGCTCACCACAGGGCGAGCAGTACTTC. Its translation is CASSPQGEQYF.

The chain uses TRBV4-2 and TRBJ1-2; D not resolved. The CDR3 totals 14 residues. V was cut by 2 bases and J by 3 bases, with 10 bases left in between. CDR1 LGHNA and CDR2 YNFKEQ come from the germline V gene. CDR3 sequence: CASSQQRTDYGYTF. DNA for the CDR3: TGTGCCAGCAGCCAACAGAGGACGGACTATGGCTACACCTTC.

This clonotype was found a few times. The chain links TRBV20-1 to TRBJ2-5, with D unresolved. V shed 7 bases and J shed 2 bases, with 8 bases lying between them. Looked up from germline, CDR1 is DFQATT and CDR2 is SNEGSKA (reference sequence). The CDR3 consists of 11 residues. The CDR3 reads CSEAHQETQYF. Here the CDR3 DNA reads TGCAGTGAAGCCCATCAAGAGACCCAGTACTTC.

This clonotype was detected only a few times. The rearrangement links TRBV4-2 to TRBJ2-1; unclear D gene. The CDR3 runs to 16 residues. V was shortened by 4 bases and J by 4 bases, with 17 bases between the two germline ends. Per germline, CDR1 LGHNA and CDR2 YNFKEQ. CDR3 in amino acids: CASSRVRPDVYNEQFF. The CDR3 bases are TGTGCCAGCAGCCGAGTGCGGCCAGACGTATACAATGAGCAGTTCTTC.

Concerning this clonotype: A read error may be the cause here, since a much bigger clone is one base away. This chain joins TRBV10-2 and TRBJ1-2; 10 nucleotides match TRBD1. The CDR3 spans 13 residues. Germline lookup yields CDR1 WSHSY and CDR2 SAAADI. Here the CDR3 reads CTSSRQGADGYTF. CDR3 sequence (DNA): TGCACCAGCAGTAGACAGGGGGCGGATGGCTACACCTTC.

This clonotype came up a few times. The CDR3 region has the DNA TGCAGCGGAGGGGGCTTAGGGTACAGGGTGGGGACAGATACGCAGTATTTT. It translates to CSGGGLGYRVGTDTQYF. V gene TRBV20-1 combines with J gene TRBJ2-3; a possible D gene is TRBD1 (7 bases). Germline V lookup: CDR1 DFQATT, CDR2 SNEGSKA (reference sequence). This CDR3 comprises 17 residues.